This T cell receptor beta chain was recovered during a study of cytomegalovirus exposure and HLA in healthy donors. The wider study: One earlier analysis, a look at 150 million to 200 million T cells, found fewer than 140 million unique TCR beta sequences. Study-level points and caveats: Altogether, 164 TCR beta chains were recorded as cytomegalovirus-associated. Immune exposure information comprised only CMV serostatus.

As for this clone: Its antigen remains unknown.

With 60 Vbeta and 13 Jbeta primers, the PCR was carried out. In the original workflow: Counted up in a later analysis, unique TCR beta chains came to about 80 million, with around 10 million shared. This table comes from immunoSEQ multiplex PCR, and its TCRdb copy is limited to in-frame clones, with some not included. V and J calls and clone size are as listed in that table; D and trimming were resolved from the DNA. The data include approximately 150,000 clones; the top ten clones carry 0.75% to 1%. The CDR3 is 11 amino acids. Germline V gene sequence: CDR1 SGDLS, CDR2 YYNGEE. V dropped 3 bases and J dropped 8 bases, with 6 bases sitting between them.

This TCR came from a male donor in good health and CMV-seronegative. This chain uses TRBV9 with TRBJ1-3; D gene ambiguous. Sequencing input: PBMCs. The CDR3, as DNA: TGTGCCAGCAGCGGGAGGGACACCATATATTTT. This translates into CASSGRDTIYF.